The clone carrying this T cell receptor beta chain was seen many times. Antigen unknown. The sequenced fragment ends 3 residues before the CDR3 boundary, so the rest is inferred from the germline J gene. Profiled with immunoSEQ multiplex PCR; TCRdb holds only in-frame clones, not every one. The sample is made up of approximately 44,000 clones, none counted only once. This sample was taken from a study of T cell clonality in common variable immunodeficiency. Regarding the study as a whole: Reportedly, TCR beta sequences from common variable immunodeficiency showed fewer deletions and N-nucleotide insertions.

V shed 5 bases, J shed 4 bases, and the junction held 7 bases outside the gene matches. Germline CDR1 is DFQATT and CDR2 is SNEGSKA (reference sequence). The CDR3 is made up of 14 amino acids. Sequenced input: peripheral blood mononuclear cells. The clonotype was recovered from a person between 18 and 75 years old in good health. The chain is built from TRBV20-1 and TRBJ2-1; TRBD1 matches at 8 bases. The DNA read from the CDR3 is TGCAGTGCTCGGCCGGGACAGGTATACAATGAG. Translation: CSARPGQVYNE. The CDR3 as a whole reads CSARPGQVYNEQFF.